This T cell receptor beta chain derives from a study of blood T cell repertoires in COVID-19. Here immunoSEQ multiplex PCR was the method, and the copy in TCRdb shows in-frame clones only, minus some. The sample has some 330,000 clones; more than 70% are singletons. Clinical histories supplied by participants themselves formed the basis of cohort assignment. V lost 7 bases and J lost 8; bases outside the gene matches: 8. CDR3 length: 14 residues. Germline V gene sequence: CDR1 MDHEN, CDR2 SYDVKM. The TCR sequence derives from a man aged 35 to 55 in a cohort exposed to, infected with or recovered from COVID-19 (not recorded which). The V gene is TRBV28, the J gene TRBJ2-1, with 10 nucleotides matching TRBD1. The sample comprised PBMCs or T cells enriched from blood (not recorded which). Here the CDR3 reads CASISGQGFDEQFF. The CDR3 DNA follows: TGTGCCAGCATCTCGGGACAGGGGTTCGATGAGCAGTTCTTC.